This T cell receptor (beta chain) was observed in a study of identical twins. TCRdb called the 5' RACE reads again in MiXCR, with one record for every CDR3 protein. The repertoire holds approximately 690,000 distinct CDR3 sequences, with roughly 6% as singletons. This clonotype was counted at least ten times. The sample comprised naive T cells sorted from blood. This sequence originates from a man in his late teens or twenties in good health.

The CDR3: CASSAMTGFSYEQYF. The DNA for the CDR3 is TGTGCCAGCAGCGCCATGACAGGATTCTCCTACGAGCAGTACTTC. The J gene is TRBJ2-7, the V gene TRBV21-1; the table's D call TRBD1 went unverified against the DNA. TRBV21-1 is designated a pseudogene. The CDR3 is 15 amino acids.